This T cell receptor (beta chain) was found in a study of long-term antiretroviral therapy in people with HIV. Study-level findings and limits: Diversity went up after ART and still fell short of transplant donor controls. Pre-ART expanded TRB clones stayed dominant throughout, though often decreasing after ART.

Every one of the donors gave at least one pre-ART PBMC sample and at least two post-ART PBMC samples. Version v3.0 of the immunoSEQ assay was performed at survey level. Here immunoSEQ multiplex PCR was the method, and the copy in TCRdb shows in-frame clones only, minus some. The data show about 36,000 clones, 82% seen once. Germline V gene sequence: CDR1 MNHEY, CDR2 SMNVEV (reference sequence). Trimming pared 1 base from V and 2 bases from J, leaving 5 bases between. The CDR3 loop spans 13 amino acids. Concerning this clone: Its antigen is not known.

The receptor comes from a man in his late teens or twenties with HIV. This chain connects TRBV27 to TRBJ2-5, with no clear D. Here the sequenced sample was unsorted PBMCs, taken 0.6 years after starting antiretroviral therapy. The CDR3, as DNA: TGTGCCAGCAGTTTATTGGGGCAAGAGACCCAGTACTTC. Protein sequence: CASSLLGQETQYF.